This T cell receptor beta chain was obtained from a study of blood T cell repertoires in COVID-19. Germline lookup yields CDR1 SGHAT and CDR2 FQNNGV. J gave up 6 bases and V 8 bases, and 22 bases lay outside the gene matches. There are 18 residues in the CDR3. Sequencing was performed with immunoSEQ multiplex PCR; in TCRdb, only in-frame clones are kept and a portion is missing. The sample has about 180,000 clones; approximately 88% are singletons. The count of this clone is one. The chain uses TRBV11-2 and TRBJ2-5; 9 nucleotides match TRBD2. Source material: PBMCs or T cells enriched from blood (not recorded which). This receptor was obtained from a woman aged 18 to 35 who had recovered from COVID-19. DNA of the CDR3: TGTGCCAGCGCACCCCTCATCCTAGCGGGGAAAGGTCCCAAGACCCAGTACTTC. This sequence encodes CASAPLILAGKGPKTQYF. Drawing the rest from reference TRBV11-2 and TRBJ2-5, the complete variable domain is EAGVAQSPRYKIIEKRQSVAFWCNPISGHATLYWYQQILGQGPKLLIQFQNNGVVDDSQLPKDRFSAERLKGVDSTLKIQPAKLEDSAVYLCASAPLILAGKGPKTQYFGPGTRLLVL.